This T cell receptor beta chain was documented in a study of neurological immune-mediated disorders. The study, taken as a whole, reports: One cluster of related CDR3 sequences contained, by phylogenetic grouping, the repertoires of 18 of 34 multiple sclerosis patients and formed a possible signature. Multiple sclerosis was found to have the least TCR clonal expansion, below healthy controls, and HTLV-1-associated myelopathy the most.

Sequencing runs each yielded over 200 million TCR-beta sequences from 15-18 subjects. Using its own MiXCR run on the 5' RACE reads, TCRdb lists one record per CDR3 protein. This sample has about 78,000 distinct CDR3 sequences; 5% to 6% occur once, and the top ten carry around 2.3%. Trimming took off 1 base at V and 9 bases at J, with 19 bases between the two ends. This CDR3 has 15 amino acids. CDR1 is DFQATT and CDR2 is SNEGSKA in the germline V gene (reference sequence). This clonotype was picked up many times. No antigen is known for it. V usage is TRBV20-1 and J usage is TRBJ2-1; D is perhaps TRBD1 or TRBD2 (6 bases each). The TCR originated in a woman in her 30s with multiple sclerosis. The sequenced sample consisted of PBMCs. The CDR3 reads CSARVRGLGWAEQFF. Written as DNA, the CDR3 is TGCAGTGCTAGAGTCCGGGGGCTCGGCTGGGCTGAGCAGTTCTTC.